There are a few counts of the clone carrying this T cell receptor (beta chain). The entry originates in a study of blood T cell repertoires in COVID-19. Whole-study context: Whether acute or convalescent, the COVID-19 samples came from the United States, Italy and Spain. Sample material is recorded as cDNA or gDNA derived from T cells, B-cell-depleted T cells, or PBMCs.

As processed by the authors: Researchers report that nucleated cell counts were estimated from reference gene primer amplification. Here immunoSEQ multiplex PCR was the method, and the copy in TCRdb shows in-frame clones only, minus some. V, J and clone size are taken as reported in that table, and D and trimming were inferred from the DNA itself. This sample has about 160,000 clones, with about 85% found just once. Per germline, CDR1 KGHSH and CDR2 LQKENI. V dropped 2 bases and J dropped 4 bases, with 17 bases sitting between them. The CDR3 covers 16 residues. While infection was still active, Seattle patients were enrolled and then followed longitudinally.

This sequence originates from a man older than 75 with COVID-19, enrolled during active disease. The specimen sequenced was peripheral blood. This chain links TRBV18 with TRBJ1-1; possibly TRBD1 for D (6 bases). The DNA of the CDR3 is TGTGCCAGCTCACCAGGTATTATCCAGGGGCTCACTGAAGCTTTCTTT. Its translation is CASSPGIIQGLTEAFF.